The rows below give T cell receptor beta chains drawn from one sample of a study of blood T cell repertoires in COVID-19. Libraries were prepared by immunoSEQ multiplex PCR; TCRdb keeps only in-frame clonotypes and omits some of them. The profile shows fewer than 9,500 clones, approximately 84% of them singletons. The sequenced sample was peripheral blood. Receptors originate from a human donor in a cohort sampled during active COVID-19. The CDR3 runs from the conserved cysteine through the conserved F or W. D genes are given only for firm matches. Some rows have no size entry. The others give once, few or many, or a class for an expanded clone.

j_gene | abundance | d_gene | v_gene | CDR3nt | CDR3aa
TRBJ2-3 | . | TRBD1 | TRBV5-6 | TGTGCCAGCAGCTGGGACAGGGGGCAGGGCCAGATCACAGATACGCAGTATTTT | CASSWDRGQGQITDTQYF
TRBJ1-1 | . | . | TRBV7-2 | TGTGCCAGCAGCCAAATCACCGGCACTGAAGCTTTCTTT | CASSQITGTEAFF
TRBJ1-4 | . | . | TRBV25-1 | TGTGCCAGCAGTCGGACAACCCTTGAAAAACTGTTTTTT | CASSRTTLEKLFF
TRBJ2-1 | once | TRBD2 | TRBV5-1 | TGCGCCAGCAGCTTGGGACTAGCGGGAGACAATGGCCAGTTCTTC | CASSLGLAGDNGQFF
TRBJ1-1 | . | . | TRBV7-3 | TGTGCCAGCAGTACAGGTGGGGCGGCTGAAGCTTTCTTT | CASSTGGAAEAFF
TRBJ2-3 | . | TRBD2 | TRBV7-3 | TGTGCCAGCAGTCCTAGCGGGGTCACAGATACGCAGTATTTT | CASSPSGVTDTQYF
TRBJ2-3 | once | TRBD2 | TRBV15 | TGTGCCACCAGCAGAGATAAGATTGCCGGGGGGACCACAGATACGCAGTATTTT | CATSRDKIAGGTTDTQYF
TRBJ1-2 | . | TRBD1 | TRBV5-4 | TGTGCCAGCAGCGCGGACAGGGGCGAAGGCTACACCTTC | CASSADRGEGYTF
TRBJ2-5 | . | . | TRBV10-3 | TGTGCCATCAGTGCAGGGCCCCAAGAGACCCAGTACTTC | CAISAGPQETQYF
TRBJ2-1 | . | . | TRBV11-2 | TGTGCCAGCAGCTTAGGTAGCGGACCACAGTTCTTC | CASSLGSGPQFF
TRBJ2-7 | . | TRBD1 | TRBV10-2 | TGCGCCAGCAGGGACTCCGGGACAGGGGGAACATACTTC | CASRDSGTGGTYF
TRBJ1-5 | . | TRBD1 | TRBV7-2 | TGTGCCAGCAGATTTACAGGGGAGGCGGGGCAGCCCCAGCATTTT | CASRFTGEAGQPQHF
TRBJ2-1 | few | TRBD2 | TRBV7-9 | TGTGCCAGCAGCTTATGGCACGGGAGGACCTACAATGAGCAGTTCTTC | CASSLWHGRTYNEQFF
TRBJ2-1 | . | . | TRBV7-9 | TGTGCCAGCAGCCTCGCGGGGAGCTCCTACAATGAGCAGTTCTTC | CASSLAGSSYNEQFF
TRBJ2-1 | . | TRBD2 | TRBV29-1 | TGCAGCGTTGTGCCCCCGACTAGCGGGATCAATGAGCAGTTCTTC | CSVVPPTSGINEQFF
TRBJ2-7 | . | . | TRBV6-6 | TGTGCCAGCAGTTACATGGGGGCCAACCACTACGAGCAGTACTTC | CASSYMGANHYEQYF
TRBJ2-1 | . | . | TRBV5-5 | TGTGCCAGCAGCTTGGCCGTAGCGAATGAGCAGTTCTTC | CASSLAVANEQFF